This T cell receptor beta chain was recovered during a study of blood T cell repertoires in COVID-19. As for the study in general: The United States, Italy and Spain provided the acute and convalescent COVID-19 samples.

The method was immunoSEQ multiplex PCR; TCRdb's version includes in-frame clones alone and lacks a portion of them. The sample yields approximately 230,000 clones, around four fifths seen once. Donors were grouped by their self-reported clinical history. This CDR3 region has 14 residues. Per germline, CDR1 SGHTS and CDR2 YDEGEE. Trimming removed 6 bases from V and 0 bases from J, with 10 bases in between. The chain carries TRBV5-8 and TRBJ1-3, with D unresolved. The source material was PBMCs or T cells enriched from blood (not recorded which). This TCR was recovered from a man aged 35 to 55 who had recovered from COVID-19. Written as DNA, the CDR3 is TGTGCCAGCAACCGGTTCTCCTCTGGAAACACCATATATTTT. Protein sequence: CASNRFSSGNTIYF.